The T cell receptor beta chain under discussion was sequenced for a study of Ad26.COV2.S vaccination and SARS-CoV-2 variants. Study-level information: Doses of Ad26.COV2.S were injected into muscle once or twice, 56 days apart.

The treatment here: over 15 received Ad26.COV2.S at low or high dose, single or two shots; five or six received placebo; per-sample allocation not given. Sampling was performed 63 days after the first vaccine or placebo injection. Cohort 1b enrolled adults aged 18-55 years in Boston. Trimming removed 4 bases at V and 2 bases at J, with 13 bases between. The CDR3 length is 15 residues. The germline V gene has CDR1 MNHNY and CDR2 SVGAGI (reference sequence). Study results and caveats: Total T cell responses may have been underestimated by the TCR breadth and depth analyses. In vaccinated individuals, spike-specific CD8+ and CD4+ T cell responses reportedly displayed substantial breadth.

Profiled with immunoSEQ multiplex PCR; TCRdb holds only in-frame clones, not every one. Here the sample spans hundreds of thousands of clones, roughly 91% being singletons. A note on this clone: What it binds is not known.

The sequencing here drew on peripheral blood, taken in a trial of Ad26.COV2.S vaccine versus placebo. The genes are TRBV6-6 and TRBJ2-3, with a possible D match to TRBD1 (5 bases). This clonotype was obtained from a person between 18 and 65 years old who received the Ad26.COV2.S COVID-19 vaccine or a placebo. The CDR3 protein is CASSWGLKVTDTQYF. CDR3 DNA sequence: TGTGCCAGCAGTTGGGGCCTAAAGGTCACAGATACGCAGTATTTT.